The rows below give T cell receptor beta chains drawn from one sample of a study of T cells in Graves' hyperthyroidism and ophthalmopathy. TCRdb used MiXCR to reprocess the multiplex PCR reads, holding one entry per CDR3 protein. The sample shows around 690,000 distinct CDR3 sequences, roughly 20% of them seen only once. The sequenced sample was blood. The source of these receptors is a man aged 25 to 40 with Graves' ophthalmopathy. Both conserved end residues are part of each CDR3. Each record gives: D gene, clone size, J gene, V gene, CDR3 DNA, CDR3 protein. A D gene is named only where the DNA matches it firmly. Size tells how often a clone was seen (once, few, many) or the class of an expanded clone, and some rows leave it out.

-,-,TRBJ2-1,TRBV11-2,TGTGCCAGCAGCTTAGAGCCTGGATTGGGTGAGCAGTTCTTC,CASSLEPGLGEQFF
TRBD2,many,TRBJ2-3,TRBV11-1,TGTGCCAGCAGCTTAGGGACTAGCAGGTCCGCAGATACGCAGTATTTT,CASSLGTSRSADTQYF
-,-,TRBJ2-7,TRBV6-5,TGTGCCAGCAGTTACTCGAACCGGGTTGAGCAGTACTTC,CASSYSNRVEQYF
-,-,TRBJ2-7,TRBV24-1,TGTGCCACCAGTGGTCCCGACAGGCACGAGCAGTACTTC,CATSGPDRHEQYF
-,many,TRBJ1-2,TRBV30,TGTGCCTGGAATCTAGGGGGTCGCGGCTACACCTTC,CAWNLGGRGYTF
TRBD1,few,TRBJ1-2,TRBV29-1,TGCAGCGTTGAGGGGGGACAGGGAAACTATGGCTACACCTTC,CSVEGGQGNYGYTF
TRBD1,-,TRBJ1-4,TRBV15,TGTGCCACCAGTAAGCGGACAGGGGCAACTAATGAAAAACTGTTTTTT,CATSKRTGATNEKLFF
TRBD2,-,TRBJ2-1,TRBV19,TGTGCCAGTAGTTATTCGGCTAGCGGGGCCTACAATGAGCAGTTCTTC,CASSYSASGAYNEQFF
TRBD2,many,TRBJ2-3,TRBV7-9,TGTGCCAGCAGCCCTAGCGGGAGGACGCAGTATTTT,CASSPSGRTQYF
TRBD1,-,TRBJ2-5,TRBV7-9,TGTGCCAGCAGCTACCAAGGGACAGGGGGCTCTATAGAGTACTTC,CASSYQGTGGSIEYF
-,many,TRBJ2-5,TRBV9,TGTGCCAGCAGCGTAGCGTCTAGCCGCCAAGAGACCCAGTACTTC,CASSVASSRQETQYF
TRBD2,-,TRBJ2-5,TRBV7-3,TGTGCCAGCAGCTTAGGGCGGGAGTATGAGGAGACCCAGTACTTC,CASSLGREYEETQYF
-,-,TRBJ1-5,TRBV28,TGTGCCAGCAGTTTGGCCAGACTCGCACCTCAGCCCCAGCATTTT,CASSLARLAPQPQHF
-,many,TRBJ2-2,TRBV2,TGTGCCAGCAACCCCAGGGCGAACACCGGGGAGCTGTTTTTT,CASNPRANTGELFF
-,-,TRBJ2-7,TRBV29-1,TGCAGCGTTGAAGCAACAGGGACCTACGAGCAGTACTTC,CSVEATGTYEQYF
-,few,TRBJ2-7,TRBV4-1,TGCGCCAGCAGCCAAGCTTTCACGGGGGAGTACGAGCAGTACTTC,CASSQAFTGEYEQYF
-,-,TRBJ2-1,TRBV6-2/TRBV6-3,TGTGCCAGCAGTTATACCGGGACGATCGGACTGGTCTCCTACAATGAGCAGTTCTTC,CASSYTGTIGLVSYNEQFF
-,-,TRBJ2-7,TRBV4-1,TGCGCCAGCAGCCAGGACAGTTTCAAGCAGTACTTC,CASSQDSFKQYF
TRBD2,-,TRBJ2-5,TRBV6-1,TGTGCCAGCAGCCAGCGGGAGGGGCTCGAGACCCAGTACTTC,CASSQREGLETQYF
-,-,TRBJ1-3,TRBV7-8,TGTGCCAGCAGCCCCTCGCTACGCTCTGGAAACACCATATATTTT,CASSPSLRSGNTIYF
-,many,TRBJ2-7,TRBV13,TGTGCCAGCAGCTCAGGGGTAGGCGAGCAGTACTTC,CASSSGVGEQYF
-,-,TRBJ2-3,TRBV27,TGTGCCAGCAGGGGGCCTTGGGGCACAGATACGCAGTATTTT,CASRGPWGTDTQYF
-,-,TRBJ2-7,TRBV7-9,TGTGCCAGCAGCTTGGAGAACTCCTACGAGCAGTACTTC,CASSLENSYEQYF
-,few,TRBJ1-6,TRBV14,TGTGCCAGCAGCCAACGGCAGGGGACCAATTCACCCCTCCACTTT,CASSQRQGTNSPLHF
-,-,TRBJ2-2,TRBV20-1,TGCAGTGCTAGGATCTTTCCCGGGGAGCTGTTTTTT,CSARIFPGELFF
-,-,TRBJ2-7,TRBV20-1,TGCAGTGCTAGAGATATAACCGACGAGCAGTACTTC,CSARDITDEQYF
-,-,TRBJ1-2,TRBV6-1,TGTGCCAGCACCCGGACAGTAGCCTATGGCTACACCTTC,CASTRTVAYGYTF
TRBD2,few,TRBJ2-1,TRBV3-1,TGTGCCAGCAGCCAAGTCTATAGACGGGAGGAAGGTAATGAGCAGTTCTTC,CASSQVYRREEGNEQFF